This TCR beta chain was documented in a study of control samples from healthy donors and cancer patients. Assay: immunoSEQ multiplex PCR; the TCRdb copy retains only in-frame clones and omits some. The data hold 75,000 to 80,000 clones, with about 89% observed a single time. The length of the CDR3 is 16 residues. V shed 0 bases and J shed 5 bases, with 16 bases lying between them. Per germline, CDR1 LGHNA and CDR2 YSLEER. This chain connects TRBV4-3 to TRBJ2-5, with D hard to call. What was sequenced was PBMCs. The source of this sequence is a woman aged 50 to 60 with colorectal cancer. CDR3 sequence reads: CASSQEHTASWETQYF. CDR3 nucleotides: TGCGCCAGCAGCCAAGAACATACAGCGTCATGGGAGACCCAGTACTTC.